Each of the 5 T cell receptor beta chains below was sequenced from the same sample in a study of T cell repertoires in ileal Crohn's disease. Time point denoted: neoterminal ileum biopsy at postoperative endoscopy, about 6 months after surgery. Produced via immunoSEQ multiplex PCR; TCRdb's table is partial and in-frame only. The data contain tens of thousands of clones, approximately 88% of them singletons. Sequenced input: ileal tissue. The receptors here all came from an adult with Crohn's disease.

This chain uses TRBV10-1 with TRBJ1-5, with 8 bases that match TRBD1. J gave up 5 bases and V 8 bases, and 5 bases lay outside the gene matches. From germline, CDR1 is WNHNN and CDR2 SYGVQD (reference sequence). This CDR3 has 13 amino acids. The DNA of the CDR3 is TGCGCCAGCTCGACAGGGGAAGATCAGCCCCAGCATTTT. It translates to CASSTGEDQPQHF.

The V call is TRBV6-5, the J call TRBJ2-1; 14 bases match TRBD2. Germline loops: CDR1 MNHEY, CDR2 SVGAGI. This CDR3 spans 16 amino acids. With 2 bases clipped from V and 7 bases from J, the junction kept 4 bases outside the gene matches. CDR3 protein: CASSYRTSGGPNEQFF. CDR3 in DNA: TGTGCCAGCAGTTACCGGACTAGCGGGGGGCCTAATGAGCAGTTCTTC.

The genes are TRBV27 and TRBJ2-3; 11 bases match TRBD2. Germline V CDR1 and CDR2: MNHEY, SMNVEV (reference sequence). The CDR3 is 17 residues long. V shed 5 bases and J 2 bases; nucleotides not matched to a gene: 9. As DNA, the CDR3 is TGTGCCAGCAGTACCCTTAGCGGGAGGGCCTCCACAGATACGCAGTATTTT. This sequence encodes CASSTLSGRASTDTQYF.

This chain joins TRBV11-2 and TRBJ2-7; possibly TRBD1 for D (5 bases). With 6 bases removed from V and 3 bases from J, the gap between germline ends came to 12 bases. This CDR3 region has 13 residues. From germline, CDR1 is SGHAT and CDR2 FQNNGV. The CDR3 DNA follows: TGTGCCAGCAGTAAAGACAGATACTACGAGCAGTACGTC. Protein: CASSKDRYYEQYV.

The rearrangement uses TRBV19 and TRBJ1-1; D is unresolved. The germline V gene encodes CDR1 LNHDA and CDR2 SQIVND (reference sequence). CDR3 length: 11 amino acids. CDR3 sequence reads: CAPGLHTEAFF. DNA for the CDR3: TGTGCTCCTGGACTGCACACTGAAGCTTTCTTT.